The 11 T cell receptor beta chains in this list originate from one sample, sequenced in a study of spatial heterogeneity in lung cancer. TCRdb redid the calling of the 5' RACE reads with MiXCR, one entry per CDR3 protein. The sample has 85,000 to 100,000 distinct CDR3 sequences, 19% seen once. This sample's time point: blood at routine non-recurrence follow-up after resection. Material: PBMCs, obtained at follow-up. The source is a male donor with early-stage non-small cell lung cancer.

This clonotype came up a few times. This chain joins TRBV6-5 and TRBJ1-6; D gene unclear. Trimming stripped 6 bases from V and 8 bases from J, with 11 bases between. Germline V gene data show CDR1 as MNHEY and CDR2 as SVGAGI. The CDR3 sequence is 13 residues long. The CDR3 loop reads CASRNGIDSPLHF. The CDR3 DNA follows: TGTGCCAGCAGGAACGGAATCGATTCACCCCTCCACTTT.

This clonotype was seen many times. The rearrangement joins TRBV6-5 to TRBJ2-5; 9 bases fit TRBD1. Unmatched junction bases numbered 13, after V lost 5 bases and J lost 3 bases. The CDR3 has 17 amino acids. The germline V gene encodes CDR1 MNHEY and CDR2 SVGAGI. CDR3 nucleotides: TGTGCCAGCAGTCCCTACTTAACCGGGACAGGGAAAGAGACCCAGTACTTC. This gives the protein CASSPYLTGTGKETQYF.

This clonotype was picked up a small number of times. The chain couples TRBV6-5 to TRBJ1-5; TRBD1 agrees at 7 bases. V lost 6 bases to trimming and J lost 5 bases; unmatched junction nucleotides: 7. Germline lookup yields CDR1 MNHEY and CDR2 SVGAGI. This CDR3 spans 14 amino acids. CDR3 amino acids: CASSKTGIDQPQHF. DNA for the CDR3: TGTGCCAGCAGCAAGACAGGGATTGATCAGCCCCAGCATTTT.

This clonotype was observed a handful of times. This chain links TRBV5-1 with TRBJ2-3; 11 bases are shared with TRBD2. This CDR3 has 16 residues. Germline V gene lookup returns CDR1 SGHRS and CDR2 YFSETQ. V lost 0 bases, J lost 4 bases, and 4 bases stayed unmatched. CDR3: CASSLEIAGGPDTQYF. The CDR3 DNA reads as TGCGCCAGCAGCTTGGAAATAGCGGGGGGGCCAGATACGCAGTATTTT.

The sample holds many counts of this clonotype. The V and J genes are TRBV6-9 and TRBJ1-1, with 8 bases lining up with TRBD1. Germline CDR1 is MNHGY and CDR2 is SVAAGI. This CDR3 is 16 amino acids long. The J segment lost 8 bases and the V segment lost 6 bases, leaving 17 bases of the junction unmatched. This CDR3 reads CASSNGTGLPNGEAFF. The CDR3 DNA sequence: TGTGCCAGCAGCAATGGGACAGGCCTCCCGAACGGGGAAGCTTTCTTT.

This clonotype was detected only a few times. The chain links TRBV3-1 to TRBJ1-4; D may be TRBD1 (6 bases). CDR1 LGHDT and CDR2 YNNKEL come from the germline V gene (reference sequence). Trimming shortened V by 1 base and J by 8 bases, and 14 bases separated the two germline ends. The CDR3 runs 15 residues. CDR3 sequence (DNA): TGTGCCAGCAGCCAAGTGACCCTAGGGGGGGAAAAACTGTTTTTT. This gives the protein CASSQVTLGGEKLFF.

CDR3 sequence reads: CATSDPTGPQETQYF. The CDR3 nucleotides are TGTGCCACCAGTGACCCGACAGGCCCCCAAGAGACCCAGTACTTC. The rearrangement links TRBV24-1 to TRBJ2-5; D might be TRBD1 (6 bases). This CDR3 has 15 amino acids. Trimming left V 4 bases short and J 1 base short, with 12 bases between. Germline CDR1 is KGHDR and CDR2 is SFDVKD.

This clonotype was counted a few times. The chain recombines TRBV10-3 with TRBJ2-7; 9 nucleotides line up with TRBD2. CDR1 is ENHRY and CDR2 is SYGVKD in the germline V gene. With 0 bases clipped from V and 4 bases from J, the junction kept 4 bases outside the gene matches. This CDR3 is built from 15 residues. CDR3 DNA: TGTGCCATCAGTGAGTCGGGTAGCGGGAGTTACGAGCAGTACTTC. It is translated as CAISESGSGSYEQYF.

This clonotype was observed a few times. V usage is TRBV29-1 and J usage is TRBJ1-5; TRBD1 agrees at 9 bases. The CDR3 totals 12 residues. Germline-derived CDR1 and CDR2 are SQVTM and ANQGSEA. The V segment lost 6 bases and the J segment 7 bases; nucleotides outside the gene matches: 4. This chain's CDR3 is CSVGQGGQPQHF. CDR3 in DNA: TGCAGCGTGGGACAGGGCGGCCAGCCCCAGCATTTT.

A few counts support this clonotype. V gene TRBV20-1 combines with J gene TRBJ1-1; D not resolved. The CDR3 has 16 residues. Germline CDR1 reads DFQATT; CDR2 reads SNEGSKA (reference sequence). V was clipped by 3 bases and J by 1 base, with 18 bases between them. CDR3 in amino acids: CSARNKQGQRNTEAFF. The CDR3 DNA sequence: TGCAGTGCTAGGAATAAGCAAGGCCAAAGGAACACTGAAGCTTTCTTT.

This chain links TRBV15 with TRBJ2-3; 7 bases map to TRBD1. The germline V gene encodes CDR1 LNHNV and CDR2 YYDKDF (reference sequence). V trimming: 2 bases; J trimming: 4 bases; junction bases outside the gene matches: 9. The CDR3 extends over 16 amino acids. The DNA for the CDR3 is TGTGCCACCAGCAGATCCTACAGGGGTAGGGCAGATACGCAGTATTTT. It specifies CATSRSYRGRADTQYF.